One sample yielded the 20 T cell receptor beta chains listed below, sequenced in a study of shared clonotypes between healthy human individuals. Sequencing was performed with immunoSEQ multiplex PCR; in TCRdb, only in-frame clones are kept and a portion is missing. The sample includes about 2 million clones, just under 95% of them seen just once. Positively selected for CCR7, the CD45RO-negative cells used as naive CD8 cells excluded terminally differentiated effector memory CD45RA+ cells. Sequenced sample: naive CD8+ T cells sorted from blood. These receptors originate from a man between 18 and 35 years old in good health.

V usage is TRBV11-2 and J usage is TRBJ2-7; no clear D. The CDR3 loop spans 16 amino acids. V lost 2 bases to trimming and J lost 3 bases, with 17 bases between them. From germline, CDR1 is SGHAT and CDR2 FQNNGV. The CDR3 region is CASSLKKNLWGYEQYF. The DNA of the CDR3 is TGTGCCAGCAGCTTAAAAAAGAACCTGTGGGGCTACGAGCAGTACTTC.

The CDR3 sequence: CASSPLRDTGELFF. The DNA of the CDR3 is TGTGCCAGCTCACCCTTGAGGGACACCGGGGAGCTGTTTTTT. The gene calls are TRBV18 and TRBJ2-2; tentative D call: TRBD2 (5 bases). Germline CDR1 reads KGHSH; CDR2 reads LQKENI. The CDR3 spans 14 residues. V was cut by 3 bases and J by 3 bases, with 8 bases left in between.

The V call is TRBV27, the J call TRBJ1-6; 10 positions agree with TRBD1. Germline V gives CDR1 MNHEY, CDR2 SMNVEV (reference sequence). The CDR3 loop spans 15 amino acids. The V and J ends lost 6 bases and 10 bases, in that order; junction bases with no gene match: 9. CDR3 sequence reads: CASSYTGTGASPLHF. CDR3 DNA sequence: TGTGCCAGCAGCTATACCGGGACAGGGGCCTCACCCCTCCACTTT.

This chain connects TRBV6-5 to TRBJ2-5; a possible D gene is TRBD2 (6 bases). Trimming shortened V by 2 bases and J by 3 bases, and 16 bases separated the two germline ends. This CDR3 region has 16 residues. Germline V CDR1 and CDR2: MNHEY, SVGAGI. The CDR3 loop is CASSYGEEGLKETQYF. The CDR3 nucleotides are TGTGCCAGCAGTTACGGGGAAGAGGGACTGAAAGAGACCCAGTACTTC.

This sequence joins TRBV7-8 and TRBJ2-2; TRBD2 aligns across 7 bases. V lost 5 bases and J lost 6; bases outside the gene matches: 12. Germline CDR1 reads SGHVS; CDR2 reads FQNEAQ. The CDR3 is 16 amino acids. The CDR3 DNA follows: TGTGCCAGCAGCCCCGACGCGGGGGAGGTGTCCGGGGAGCTGTTTTTT. Its translation: CASSPDAGEVSGELFF. Drawing the rest from reference TRBV7-8 and TRBJ2-2, the complete variable domain is GAGVSQSPRYKVAKRGQDVALRCDPISGHVSLFWYQQALGQGPEFLTYFQNEAQLDKSGLPSDRFFAERPEGSVSTLKIQRTQQEDSAVYLCASSPDAGEVSGELFFGEGSRLTVL.

V usage is TRBV5-4 and J usage is TRBJ2-2; tentative D call: TRBD2 (5 bases). From germline, CDR1 is SGHNT and CDR2 YYREEE (reference sequence). The CDR3 contains 14 residues. V lost 4 bases to trimming and J lost 5 bases, with 12 bases between them. The CDR3, as DNA: TGTGCCAGCAGCCCGGCACCGGGGACCGGGGAGCTGTTTTTT. Amino acids: CASSPAPGTGELFF.

The rearrangement joins TRBV27 to TRBJ1-5; D not certain. There are 13 residues in the CDR3. Trimming left V 3 bases short and J 7 bases short, with 10 bases between. Germline CDR1 is MNHEY and CDR2 is SMNVEV (reference sequence). The CDR3 region has the DNA TGTGCCAGCAGTTTGGGCAGTAGGCAGCCCCAGCATTTT. Amino acids: CASSLGSRQPQHF.

This chain connects TRBV9 to TRBJ2-7, with 7 bases aligning to TRBD2. V dropped 3 bases and J dropped 0; count of bases not matched to a gene: 3. The germline V gene encodes CDR1 SGDLS and CDR2 YYNGEE. CDR3 length: 14 amino acids. For the CDR3, the DNA is TGTGCCAGCAGCGAGAGGGACTACTCCTACGAGCAGTACTTC. Translation gives CASSERDYSYEQYF.

J is TRBJ1-5 and V is TRBV5-6; no clear D. The CDR3 sequence is 14 residues long. V was trimmed by 3 bases and J by 0 bases, leaving 7 bases between them. Germline values: CDR1 SGHDT, CDR2 YYEEEE. CDR3 sequence reads: CASSSVISNQPQHF. Here the CDR3 DNA reads TGTGCCAGCAGCTCGGTGATTAGCAATCAGCCCCAGCATTTT.

The chain links TRBV4-1 to TRBJ2-5; TRBD2 matches 8 bases. Germline V gives CDR1 MGHRA, CDR2 YSYEKL. The CDR3 has 14 amino acids. The trim removed 3 bases at V and 4 bases at J, leaving 4 bases unmatched. The DNA for the CDR3 is TGCGCCAGCAGCCATCGGGAGGGAGGAGAGACCCAGTACTTC. Translation: CASSHREGGETQYF.

This sequence joins TRBV4-2 and TRBJ1-3, with D possibly TRBD1 on 5 matching bases. Trimming took 0 bases from V and 0 from J, leaving 12 bases between them. The germline CDR1 and CDR2 sequences are LGHNA and YNFKEQ. The CDR3 is made up of 17 amino acids. The CDR3 coding sequence is TGTGCCAGCAGCCAAGAGGGACCGATGAGCTCTGGAAACACCATATATTTT. Amino acid sequence: CASSQEGPMSSGNTIYF.

The V gene is TRBV28, the J gene TRBJ2-5; maybe TRBD2 (7 bases). Trimming took off 6 bases at V and 5 bases at J, with 19 bases between the two ends. Germline CDR1 and CDR2: MDHEN and SYDVKM. The CDR3 contains 15 residues. CDR3 in DNA: TGTGCCAGCAGCCCCTCTCGGGGGGCGGGGGAGACCCAGTACTTC. This gives the protein CASSPSRGAGETQYF.

The rearrangement uses TRBV7-9 and TRBJ2-5, with TRBD2 identical over 7 bases. This CDR3 spans 14 amino acids. The trim removed 1 base at V and 4 bases at J, leaving 3 bases unmatched. The germline CDR1 and CDR2 sequences are SEHNR and FQNEAQ (reference sequence). The CDR3 sequence is CASSLVLAGETQYF. The CDR3 nucleotides read TGTGCCAGCAGCTTAGTTTTAGCGGGAGAGACCCAGTACTTC.

The CDR3 sequence: CASSALEGGAKSKNIQYF. The DNA for the CDR3 is TGTGCCAGCAGCGCCTTGGAGGGCGGGGCGAAATCCAAAAACATTCAGTACTTC. This sequence joins TRBV9 and TRBJ2-4; the D gene is possibly TRBD2 (6 bases). From germline, CDR1 is SGDLS and CDR2 YYNGEE. Trimming left V 3 bases short and J 2 bases short, with 21 bases between. This CDR3 is 18 amino acids long.

The CDR3 DNA is TGTGCCAGCAGTTACCCGGGGACAGGGGCCCTCTACGAGCAGTACTTC. Translation: CASSYPGTGALYEQYF. This sequence joins TRBV6-5 and TRBJ2-7; TRBD1 matches at 10 bases. Trimming cost V 2 bases and J 3 bases; bases outside gene matches: 7. Germline V gene sequence: CDR1 MNHEY, CDR2 SVGAGI. CDR3 length equals 16 residues.

The rearrangement links TRBV28 to TRBJ1-1; weak D call: TRBD1 (6 bases). CDR3 length: 17 residues. Per the germline V gene, CDR1 is MDHEN and CDR2 is SYDVKM. The V end lost 2 bases, the J end lost 0 bases, and 16 bases lay between the germline ends. CDR3 sequence reads: CASSLRGRKGVNTEAFF. CDR3 sequence (DNA): TGTGCCAGCAGTTTAAGGGGCAGGAAGGGGGTGAACACTGAAGCTTTCTTT.

A word on this clone: Other DNA sequences in the sample encode the same CDR3. This chain joins TRBV4-1 and TRBJ2-7, with D possibly matching TRBD2 (6 bases). With 3 bases removed from V and 1 base from J, the gap between germline ends came to 10 bases. This CDR3 contains 14 residues. Germline V gene lookup returns CDR1 MGHRA and CDR2 YSYEKL. In nucleotides, the CDR3 is TGCGCCAGCAGCCAGCGGGACGGGTCCTACGAGCAGTACTTC. It is translated as CASSQRDGSYEQYF.

V and J are TRBV27 and TRBJ2-3; weak D call: TRBD1 (8 bases). Between the trimmed V and J ends, which lost 5 bases and 6 bases, there was a span of 18 bases. The germline gives CDR1 MNHEY, CDR2 SMNVEV (reference sequence). The length of the CDR3 is 15 residues. This chain's CDR3 is CASSPPTGGEDTQYF. For the CDR3, the DNA is TGTGCCAGCAGTCCGCCTACAGGGGGGGAGGATACGCAGTATTTT.

The chain recombines TRBV5-4 with TRBJ2-5; D not resolved. CDR1 SGHNT and CDR2 YYREEE come from the germline V gene (reference sequence). The CDR3 is 15 residues long. V lost 0 bases, J lost 4 bases, and 13 bases lay in between. The CDR3 region has the DNA TGTGCCAGCAGCTTGGCGGTCTCGGCAGCAGAGACCCAGTACTTC. It encodes CASSLAVSAAETQYF.

CDR3 loop: CASSAALAGETQYF. The CDR3 DNA follows: TGTGCCAGCAGCGCGGCCCTCGCTGGAGAGACCCAGTACTTC. The genes are TRBV9 and TRBJ2-5; D unresolved. The germline gives CDR1 SGDLS, CDR2 YYNGEE. The CDR3 totals 14 residues. Trimming removed 3 bases from V and 4 bases from J, with 13 bases in between.